This TCR beta chain derives from a study of OX40 agonist ivuxolimab in advanced cancers. For context, the study as a whole: Ivuxolimab was an agonistic, fully human IgG2 monoclonal antibody directed against OX40 (CD134), a costimulatory receptor. Intravenous ivuxolimab was administered to patients every 2 weeks at six dose levels: 0.01, 0.1, 0.3, 1.5, 3 and 10 mg/kg. Among the roughly 52 dose-escalation patients, some 19 had hepatocellular carcinoma, about 15 melanoma, 9 renal cell carcinoma and 9 head and neck cancer. In the dose-escalation cohort, more than 75% of patients were male, and the mean age was approximately 60 years, with a range of about 23 to 85. Patients were allowed to have had prior anti-PD-1, anti-PD-L1 or anti-CTLA-4 therapy, and roughly two fifths of the dose-escalation patients had been treated with checkpoint inhibitors. Three dose-escalation patients achieved partial responses, one with hepatocellular carcinoma and two with cutaneous melanoma. Peripheral TCRbeta sequencing was intended to test whether TCR sequence diversity was altered and clonal T-cell expansion was caused by ivuxolimab. The monotherapy dose-escalation portion (N ≈ 56 patients) of the phase I ivuxolimab trial is reported in the paper.

Points on this clone: Its cognate antigen has yet to be identified. Within one base of it there is no much larger clone, and no base qualities were kept.

On the study overall, not on this receptor specifically: Clonal expansion of both CD4+ and CD8+ blood T cells was observed from baseline to week 6 at doses 0.1 to 3.0 mg/kg. After ivuxolimab, CD8+ T cells had more expanded clones than CD4+ T cells on average. The antigen specificity of the peripheral T cells that underwent clonal expansion was not determined. Low levels of normalized T-cell clonal expansion were also shown by some nonresponding patients. In the 0.1-3.0 mg/kg groups, partial responders were among the patients with the lowest normalized peripheral clonal expansion, particularly in CD8+ T cells.

Genomic DNA was extracted from sorted cells for sequencing of the TCRbeta CDR3 region. The immunoSEQ Assay was used to sequence the TCRbeta CDR3 regions. Sourced from immuneACCESS, this table was stored by TCRdb with only in-frame sequences that have V and J called. A share of the clones is absent; for the studies checked, an unresolved V gene accounts for under half, and the remainder has no known explanation. This sample comprises roughly 150,000 clones, around 94% of them detected only once. About 0.31% of the sample goes to the ten largest clones. Patients with autoimmune disease history or receiving systemic immunosuppression were excluded from the trial. Peripheral blood for TCR sequencing was collected from all dose cohorts at baseline, on cycle 4 day 1, and on cycle 7 day 1. Samples were obtained from an open-label, multicenter, first-in-human phase I dose-escalation trial of ivuxolimab. The trial enrolled adults with locally advanced or metastatic head and neck squamous cell, hepatocellular, melanoma or renal cell carcinoma. Before TCR sequencing, CD4+ T cells and CD8+ T cells from peripheral blood were sorted into separate populations.

The sequences come from CD4+ or CD8+ T cells sorted from blood, collected in a trial of the OX40 agonist ivuxolimab. The receptor's source is an adult with an advanced solid tumor such as melanoma, head and neck, liver or kidney cancer.

The CDR3 loop reads CASSAPRTLSYEQYF. The DNA is TGTGCCAGCAGTGCCCCCCGGACCCTCTCCTACGAGCAGTACTTC. The chain is encoded by TRBV28 joined to TRBJ2-7, with an unclear D gene assignment. From its cysteine to its phenylalanine, the CDR3 spans 15 amino acids. The retained sequence is limited to the CDR3, 45 bases, with the frame set at the first base. CDR1 and CDR2 (MDHEN, SYDVKM) derive from the germline V gene. Between the V and J ends, shortened by 5 bases and 0 bases respectively, the junction contains 14 bases. The CDR3 plus the reference TRBV28 and TRBJ2-7 genes for the other parts give the full variable domain: DVKVTQSSRYLVKRTGEKVFLECVQDMDHENMFWYRQDPGLGLRLIYFSYDVKMKEKGDIPEGYSVSREKKERFSLILESASTNQTSMYLCASSAPRTLSYEQYFGPGTRLTVT.